This is a list of T cell receptor beta chains from one sample in a study of OX40 agonist ivuxolimab in advanced cancers. TCRdb keeps only in-frame clones here, not all; method: immunoSEQ multiplex PCR. The table has more than 65,000 clones, roughly nine tenths seen once. The sequenced sample was CD4+ or CD8+ T cells sorted from blood, obtained in a trial of the OX40 agonist ivuxolimab. These receptors all stem from an adult with an advanced solid tumor such as melanoma, head and neck, liver or kidney cancer. Each CDR3 is given with its conserved first and last residue. D genes are given only for firm matches. Only some rows state a clone size, as once, few, many or a class for expanded clones.

-	TRBV7-9	TRBJ1-1	-	TGTGCCAGCAGCTTAGCAGGGTTGACTGAAGCTTTCTTT	CASSLAGLTEAFF
-	TRBV27	TRBJ1-2	TRBD1	TGTGCCAGCAGTAGGGGACAGGGGAATGGCTACACCTTC	CASSRGQGNGYTF
-	TRBV27	TRBJ2-1	TRBD2	TGTGCCAGCGCGGGGGCCTACAATGAGCAGTTCTTC	CASAGAYNEQFF
-	TRBV19	TRBJ2-1	-	TGTGCCACCACCCGCCCTGGGGCCCGAGACAATGAGCAGTTCTTC	CATTRPGARDNEQFF
-	TRBV10-3	TRBJ1-1	-	TGTGCCATCAGTGACCCCGGGACGGTGAACACTGAAGCTTTCTTT	CAISDPGTVNTEAFF
-	TRBV7-2	TRBJ2-5	TRBD1	TGTGCCAGCAGCGGACAGGGGGGGCAGGAGACCCAGTACTTC	CASSGQGGQETQYF
-	TRBV2	TRBJ2-6	-	TGTGCCAGCAGTGAAACGGTGCCATCGGGGGCCAACGTCCTGACTTTC	CASSETVPSGANVLTF
-	TRBV5-4	TRBJ2-7	-	TGTGCCAGCAGCACCGAAGCGGGTGCTAACGAGCAGTACTTC	CASSTEAGANEQYF
-	TRBV7-3	TRBJ2-1	TRBD2	TGTGCCAGCAGCTTAAGGGAGAGACTAGCGGGAGGGGATGAGCAGTTCTTC	CASSLRERLAGGDEQFF
few	TRBV18	TRBJ1-4	TRBD1	TGTGCCAGCTCACCCCCTCGACAGGGCTCTCCTGAAAAACTGTTTTTT	CASSPPRQGSPEKLFF
once	TRBV28	TRBJ1-1	TRBD1	TGTGCCAGCAAACGACAGGGACCTGAAGCTTTCTTT	CASKRQGPEAFF
-	TRBV10-3	TRBJ2-7	-	TGTGCCATCAGTCCCTATAGCGGTACCTCCTACGAGCAGTACTTC	CAISPYSGTSYEQYF
-	TRBV6-6	TRBJ1-1	-	TGTGCCAGCAGTTACGTGGGAGGGGCACAGGCTTTCTTT	CASSYVGGAQAFF
-	TRBV6-5	TRBJ1-5	TRBD1	TGTGCCAGCAGTCCCGGACAGGGGGACGGTCAGCCCCAGCATTTT	CASSPGQGDGQPQHF
-	TRBV29-1	TRBJ2-3	-	TGCAGCGTAAATGACTGGACAGATACGCAGTATTTT	CSVNDWTDTQYF
-	TRBV20-1	TRBJ1-1	-	TGCAGTGTTTGGGGTCGCGCTGAAGCTTTCTTT	CSVWGRAEAFF
-	TRBV19	TRBJ2-7	-	TGTGCCAGTAGTAAACACCGGGCTTCGAGCTCCTACGAGCAGTACTTC	CASSKHRASSSYEQYF
-	TRBV6-1	TRBJ2-7	-	TGTGCCAGCAGGCTTCCGACAGCCCCAGACGAGCAGTACTTC	CASRLPTAPDEQYF
few	TRBV6-5	TRBJ2-3	-	TGTGCCAGCAGTTTTCGACGGTTCTCTAGCACAGATACGCAGTATTTT	CASSFRRFSSTDTQYF
-	TRBV9	TRBJ2-7	-	TGTGCCAGCAGTCAGGGGGGCGGCGCCTCCTACGAGCAGTACTTC	CASSQGGGASYEQYF
-	TRBV4-1	TRBJ2-5	-	TGCGCCAGCAGCCAGCCTGGGACGATTCACGAGACCCAGTACTTC	CASSQPGTIHETQYF
few	TRBV9	TRBJ2-1	-	TGTGCCAGCAGCGTAACCGGACTCTTGGGGACGGGCTACAATGAGCAGTTCTTC	CASSVTGLLGTGYNEQFF
-	TRBV6-6	TRBJ1-2	-	TGTGCCAGCAGTACTCGGACAGCAGATAACTATGGCTACACCTTC	CASSTRTADNYGYTF
-	TRBV2	TRBJ1-2	-	TGTGCCAGCAGTATCCTGATTAGGAGTGGGGGCTACACCTTC	CASSILIRSGGYTF
-	TRBV30	TRBJ1-2	-	TGTGCCTGGAGTGTACCCCCAGTCTATGGCTACACCTTC	CAWSVPPVYGYTF
-	TRBV7-3	TRBJ2-1	-	TGTGCCAGCAGCTTGGGCAGGGGTGCGGGGAATGAGCAGTTCTTC	CASSLGRGAGNEQFF
-	TRBV6-9	TRBJ1-1	-	TGTGCCAGCAGTTCGTGGATTGAAGCTTTCTTT	CASSSWIEAFF